This T cell receptor beta chain was identified during a study of cytomegalovirus exposure and HLA in healthy donors. The wider study: The approximately 110 validation repertoires, a later analysis reported, used the same platform as the roughly 650 repertoires from the first cohort. Study-wide points: The authors listed 150 or so TCR beta chains as cytomegalovirus-associated.

The donors formed part of the 120-subject validation cohort, distinct from the roughly 700-subject first cohort. Note on this clone: Its antigen is undetermined.

There are 15 residues in the CDR3. Germline CDR1 and CDR2: SNHLY and FYNNEI. The J segment lost 2 bases and the V segment lost 6 bases, leaving 9 bases of the junction unmatched. Clones were sequenced by immunoSEQ multiplex PCR, and TCRdb holds only the in-frame ones, with some missing. The sample has around 150,000 clones; just under 85% are singletons. This clonotype originated in a man aged 30-40 years in good health and CMV-seropositive. The chain is built from TRBV2 and TRBJ1-1; TRBD1 aligns across 7 bases. The sample taken for sequencing was PBMCs. For the CDR3, the DNA is TGTGCCAGCAGCGTAGACAGGGCCCTTAACACTGAAGCTTTCTTT. Its protein is CASSVDRALNTEAFF.